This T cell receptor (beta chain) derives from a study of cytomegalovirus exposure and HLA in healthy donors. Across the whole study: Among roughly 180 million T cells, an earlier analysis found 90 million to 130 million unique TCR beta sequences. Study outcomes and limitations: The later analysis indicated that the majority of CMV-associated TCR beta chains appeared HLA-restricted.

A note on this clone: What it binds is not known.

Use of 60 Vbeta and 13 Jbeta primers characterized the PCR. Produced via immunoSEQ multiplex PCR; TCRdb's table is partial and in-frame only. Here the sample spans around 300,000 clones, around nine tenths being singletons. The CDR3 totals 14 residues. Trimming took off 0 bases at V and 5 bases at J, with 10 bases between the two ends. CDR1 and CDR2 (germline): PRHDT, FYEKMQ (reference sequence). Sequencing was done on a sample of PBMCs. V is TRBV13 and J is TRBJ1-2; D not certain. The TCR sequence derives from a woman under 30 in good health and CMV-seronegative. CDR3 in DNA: TGTGCCAGCAGCTTAGGTTTGTCTACTTATGGCTACACCTTC. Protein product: CASSLGLSTYGYTF.